This T cell receptor beta chain stems from a study of OX40 agonist ivuxolimab in advanced cancers. Study-level background: The group had a mean age of about 64 years, ranged from roughly 20 to 79, and was around 82% male. Two cutaneous melanoma patients and one hepatocellular carcinoma patient, three in all, had partial responses. Earlier anti-PD-1, anti-PD-L1 or anti-CTLA-4 therapy was permitted; over 35% had received some. Study outcomes and limitations: At 0.1 to 3.0 mg/kg, CD4+ and CD8+ blood T cells expanded clonally by week 6.

This clone showed up just once. As yet, its antigen is unknown. Profiling relied on immunoSEQ multiplex PCR, and the TCRdb table lists in-frame clones only, not all of them. The sample has 100,000 to 110,000 clones, less than 95% seen once; the top ten hold about 0.49%. The V segment lost 4 bases and the J segment 5 bases; nucleotides outside the gene matches: 13. This CDR3 spans 17 amino acids. Germline CDR1 and CDR2: SGHNT and YYREEE (reference sequence). The material was CD4+ or CD8+ T cells sorted from blood, obtained in a trial of the OX40 agonist ivuxolimab. The source is an adult with an advanced solid tumor such as melanoma, head and neck, liver or kidney cancer. The chain joins TRBV5-4 to TRBJ2-7; 12 nucleotides align to TRBD2. CDR3 DNA: TGTGCCAGCAGCCCCCTGGGTCTAGCGGGAGGGCCCCACGAGCAGTACTTC. The encoded protein is CASSPLGLAGGPHEQYF.